The 6 T cell receptor beta chains below come from one sample, sequenced in a study of Tregs in tolerant kidney transplant recipients. Measured with immunoSEQ multiplex PCR; TCRdb has only the in-frame clones, and not every one. This table holds 240,000 or so clones, about 80% found once. Material: CD4+ T cells from blood. These receptors were obtained from a human donor in good health.

The CDR3 is CASSRRTGETQYF. The CDR3 bases are TGTGCCAGCTCAAGACGAACTGGAGAGACCCAGTACTTC. This chain links TRBV18 with TRBJ2-5; D gene uncertain. V gave up 5 bases and J gave up 4 bases, with 11 bases separating them. The CDR3 totals 13 residues. Germline CDR1 KGHSH, CDR2 LQKENI.

The chain carries TRBV5-1 and TRBJ1-2, with 7 bases aligning to TRBD1. The CDR3 loop spans 12 amino acids. Germline V CDR1 and CDR2: SGHRS, YFSETQ. V lost 5 bases and J lost 6; bases outside the gene matches: 4. CDR3 bases: TGCGCCAGCAGTACAGGGGATAATGGCTACACCTTC. It specifies CASSTGDNGYTF.

This chain joins TRBV7-9 and TRBJ2-3, with D perhaps being TRBD1 or TRBD2 (5 bases each). V was clipped by 2 bases and J by 6 bases, with 6 bases between them. This CDR3 spans 12 amino acids. Germline CDR1 SEHNR, CDR2 FQNEAQ (reference sequence). The chain's CDR3 is CASSLWGDTQYF. In DNA, the CDR3 is TGTGCCAGCAGCTTATGGGGGGATACGCAGTATTTT.

This clone was found a few times. The rearrangement links TRBV10-3 to TRBJ2-2, with D unclear. From germline, CDR1 is ENHRY and CDR2 SYGVKD. The V and J ends lost 4 bases and 5 bases respectively, with 5 bases between them. The CDR3 consists of 12 residues. This CDR3 is CAISVGTGELFF. The DNA of the CDR3 is TGTGCCATCAGTGTCGGGACCGGGGAGCTGTTTTTT.

The count of this clone is one. The chain uses TRBV9 and TRBJ1-5; D perhaps matches TRBD1 (5 bases). Germline assignment: CDR1 SGDLS and CDR2 YYNGEE. The CDR3 runs to 13 residues. V lost 0 bases and J lost 7, with 8 bases in between. CDR3 nucleotide sequence: TGTGCCAGCAGCGTAGGGGGGTACCAGCCCCAGCATTTT. This gives the protein CASSVGGYQPQHF.

This clone was seen a few times. The rearrangement uses TRBV6-5 and TRBJ1-1; 8 bases are shared with TRBD1. Germline V gives CDR1 MNHEY, CDR2 SVGAGI. CDR3 size: 16 residues. Trimming at V came to 0 bases and at J to 5 bases, leaving 8 bases not matched to a gene. In DNA form, the CDR3 reads TGTGCCAGCAGTTACTCCCGGACAGGGTCAAGGACTGAAGCTTTCTTT. Translation: CASSYSRTGSRTEAFF.